The 19 T cell receptor beta chains below were found in one sample sequenced in a study of OX40 agonist ivuxolimab in advanced cancers. The method was immunoSEQ multiplex PCR; TCRdb's version includes in-frame clones alone and lacks a portion of them. The sample consists of approximately 74,000 clones, 75% to 90% of them appearing once. The source material was CD4+ or CD8+ T cells sorted from blood, sampled in a trial of the OX40 agonist ivuxolimab. Receptor source: an adult with an advanced solid tumor such as melanoma, head and neck, liver or kidney cancer.

This clone turned up a few times. The rearrangement uses TRBV7-2 and TRBJ1-5; TRBD1 agrees at 7 bases. The length of the CDR3 is 15 residues. CDR1 SGHTA and CDR2 FQGNSA come from the germline V gene. The ends lost 5 bases at V and 2 bases at J; junction bases unmatched: 6. CDR3 sequence (DNA): TGTGCCAGCAGCCGCACCGGGACAGGCAATCAGCCCCAGCATTTT. This translates into CASSRTGTGNQPQHF.

V gene TRBV27 combines with J gene TRBJ2-7; TRBD2 matches at 8 bases. The CDR3 loop spans 15 amino acids. Germline V gene data show CDR1 as MNHEY and CDR2 as SMNVEV (reference sequence). V trimming: 2 bases; J trimming: 4 bases; junction bases outside the gene matches: 7. The CDR3: CASSLLAGPVYEQYF. CDR3 DNA: TGTGCCAGCAGTTTACTAGCGGGCCCAGTTTACGAGCAGTACTTC.

This clone has just one count. The rearrangement links TRBV7-8 to TRBJ1-5; 7 nucleotides agree with TRBD1. Germline loops: CDR1 SGHVS, CDR2 FQNEAQ. Trimming removed 5 bases from V and 4 bases from J; junction bases left unmatched: 17. The CDR3 spans 18 residues. The CDR3: CASSSWTGPLLDNQPQHF. The DNA of the CDR3 is TGTGCCAGCAGCAGTTGGACAGGTCCCCTTTTGGATAATCAGCCCCAGCATTTT.

The table lists this clone with a few counts. The chain carries TRBV4-1 and TRBJ1-1; perhaps TRBD1 as D (6 bases). There are 14 residues in the CDR3. The V end lost 8 bases, the J end lost 0 bases, and 13 bases lay between the germline ends. Germline values: CDR1 MGHRA, CDR2 YSYEKL. The CDR3 spells CASYSGTMNTEAFF. As DNA, the CDR3 is TGCGCCAGCTACTCCGGGACAATGAACACTGAAGCTTTCTTT.

The chain combines TRBV5-1 with TRBJ2-1, with TRBD1 matching 9 bases. The CDR3 covers 17 residues. Per the germline V gene, CDR1 is SGHRS and CDR2 is YFSETQ. Germline trimming cut 4 bases from V and 3 bases from J; bases unmatched to any gene: 11. The CDR3 region has the DNA TGCGCCAGCAGCCCTTCTCAGTTGACAGGGGGCTACAATGAGCAGTTCTTC. Protein product: CASSPSQLTGGYNEQFF.

The CDR3 protein is CASSLRTSGSSYEQYF. CDR3 coding DNA: TGCGCCAGCAGCCTTAGGACTAGCGGGAGCTCCTACGAGCAGTACTTC. This sequence joins TRBV5-1 and TRBJ2-7; 13 bases fit TRBD2. The CDR3 loop spans 16 amino acids. CDR1 and CDR2 from the germline V gene are SGHRS and YFSETQ. V trimming: 4 bases; J trimming: 0 bases; junction bases outside the gene matches: 4.

The rearrangement links TRBV7-2 to TRBJ1-6; no clear D. The V end was cut by 2 bases, the J end by 5 bases, with 7 bases between. This CDR3 has 14 residues. The V gene's germline CDR1 is SGHTA and CDR2 FQGNSA. The CDR3 loop is CASSLRPDNSPLHF. CDR3 in DNA: TGTGCCAGCAGCTTAAGGCCAGATAATTCACCCCTCCACTTT. Complete variable domain (other parts from reference TRBV7-2 and TRBJ1-6): GAGVSQSPSNKVTEKGKDVELRCDPISGHTALYWYRQSLGQGLEFLIYFQGNSAPDKSGLPSDRFSAERTGGSVSTLTIQRTQQEDSAVYLCASSLRPDNSPLHFGNGTRLTVT.

The chain has TRBV28 and TRBJ2-2, with a possible D match to TRBD2 (5 bases). The CDR3 runs to 16 residues. Trimming stripped 0 bases from V and 0 bases from J, with 8 bases between. CDR1 and CDR2 (germline): MDHEN, SYDVKM. In DNA form, the CDR3 reads TGTGCCAGCAGTTTATGGTGGACTCCGAACACCGGGGAGCTGTTTTTT. Amino acid sequence: CASSLWWTPNTGELFF.

This clone occurred once. V is TRBV25-1 and J is TRBJ1-4; 10 bases agree with TRBD1. The V gene end was trimmed by 3 bases and the J gene end by 2 bases; junction bases not matched to a gene: 6. Germline V gene lookup returns CDR1 MGHDK and CDR2 SYGVNS. The length of the CDR3 is 17 residues. The CDR3 DNA reads as TGTGCCAGCAGTGACCGGGACAGGGGTGGCACTAATGAAAAACTGTTTTTT. Protein product: CASSDRDRGGTNEKLFF.

V gene TRBV28 combines with J gene TRBJ1-2; 7 bases fit TRBD1. The V gene end was trimmed by 7 bases and the J gene end by 9 bases; junction bases not matched to a gene: 5. From germline, CDR1 is MDHEN and CDR2 SYDVKM. This CDR3 comprises 11 residues. The CDR3 region is CASTTGPSYTF. CDR3 in DNA: TGTGCCAGCACGACAGGGCCTAGCTACACCTTC.

The chain uses TRBV5-5 and TRBJ1-1, with D possibly TRBD1 on 5 matching bases. This CDR3 has 13 residues. Germline values: CDR1 SGHKS, CDR2 YYEKEE (reference sequence). Trimming pared 2 bases from V and 6 bases from J, leaving 11 bases between. The CDR3 spells CASSFGAGAEAFF. For the CDR3, the DNA is TGTGCCAGCAGCTTCGGTGCGGGGGCTGAAGCTTTCTTT.

This sequence joins TRBV7-9 and TRBJ1-2; 7 bases align to TRBD1. J was trimmed by 4 bases and V by 5 bases; bases with no gene match: 10. Looked up from germline, CDR1 is SEHNR and CDR2 is FQNEAQ (reference sequence). The CDR3 covers 15 residues. CDR3 residues: CASSRGDSYSYGYTF. The CDR3 nucleotides are TGTGCCAGCAGCCGAGGGGACAGCTACTCCTATGGCTACACCTTC.

The genes are TRBV2 and TRBJ1-1; D gene ambiguous. The CDR3 has 12 residues. V shed 6 bases and J shed 5 bases, with 10 bases lying between them. CDR1 and CDR2 (germline): SNHLY, FYNNEI. The CDR3 DNA follows: TGTGCCAGCAGAGGGATGAGGACTGAAGCTTTCTTT. It is translated as CASRGMRTEAFF.

This clone was seen just once. The chain is built from TRBV9 and TRBJ2-5; 10 positions agree with TRBD2. The V gene end was trimmed by 0 bases and the J gene end by 0 bases; junction bases not matched to a gene: 8. CDR3 length: 18 residues. In germline, CDR1 is SGDLS, CDR2 YYNGEE. DNA of the CDR3: TGTGCCAGCAGCGTAGGGGTACTAGCGGGGTCGTACCAAGAGACCCAGTACTTC. This codes for CASSVGVLAGSYQETQYF.

The chain joins TRBV7-9 to TRBJ2-5; D remains ambiguous. The germline V and J ends were trimmed by 0 bases and 5 bases, with 7 bases remaining between them. CDR1 is SEHNR, CDR2 FQNEAQ, per germline (reference sequence). The CDR3 is 13 amino acids. This chain's CDR3 is CASSLAAWETQYF. CDR3 DNA sequence: TGTGCCAGCAGCTTAGCGGCTTGGGAGACCCAGTACTTC.

For the CDR3, the DNA is TGTGCCAGCAGCTTGGTACTAGCGGAGACCCAGTACTTC. Translation: CASSLVLAETQYF. The rearrangement links TRBV5-4 to TRBJ2-5; TRBD2 aligns across 7 bases. Per the germline V gene, CDR1 is SGHNT and CDR2 is YYREEE (reference sequence). The CDR3 sequence is 13 residues long. With V trimmed by 0 bases and J by 5 bases, 1 base remained unmatched.

The chain joins TRBV30 to TRBJ1-6; a possible D gene is TRBD1 (6 bases). CDR1 and CDR2 (germline): GTSNPN, SVGIG (reference sequence). This CDR3 is built from 16 residues. Between the trimmed V and J ends, which lost 0 bases and 6 bases, there was a span of 15 bases. The CDR3 protein is CAWSVRQGPVNSPLHF. Written as DNA, the CDR3 is TGTGCCTGGAGTGTAAGGCAGGGGCCAGTTAATTCACCCCTCCACTTT.

This rearrangement joins TRBV15 to TRBJ2-1, with unresolved D. V dropped 0 bases and J dropped 9 bases, with 15 bases sitting between them. CDR3 length: 15 residues. Looked up from germline, CDR1 is LNHNV and CDR2 is YYDKDF (reference sequence). The CDR3 nucleotides are TGTGCCACCAGCAGAGACCCCAGAGGCTACGCTGAGCAGTTCTTC. Translation gives CATSRDPRGYAEQFF.

This clone has only a few counts. The rearrangement joins TRBV6-1 to TRBJ2-5; D unresolved. CDR3 size: 13 residues. The V gene's germline CDR1 is MNHNS and CDR2 SASEGT. Trimming removed 3 bases at V and 4 bases at J, with 9 bases between. Here the CDR3 reads CASSDSPRETQYF. The CDR3, as DNA: TGTGCCAGCAGTGATTCGCCCCGAGAGACCCAGTACTTC.